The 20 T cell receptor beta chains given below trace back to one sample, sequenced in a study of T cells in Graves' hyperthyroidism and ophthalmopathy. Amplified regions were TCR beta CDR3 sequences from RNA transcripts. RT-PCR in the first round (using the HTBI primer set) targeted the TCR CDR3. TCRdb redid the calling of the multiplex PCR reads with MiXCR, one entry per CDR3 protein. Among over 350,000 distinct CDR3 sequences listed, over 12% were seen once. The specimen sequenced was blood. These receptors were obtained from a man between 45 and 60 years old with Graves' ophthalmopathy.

CDR3: CASSSPTDGASEQYF. For the CDR3, the DNA is TGCGCCAGCAGCAGCCCGACAGACGGGGCCTCCGAGCAGTACTTC. The rearrangement uses TRBV5-1 and TRBJ2-7, with D tentatively TRBD1 or TRBD2 (5 bases each). Per the germline V gene, CDR1 is SGHRS and CDR2 is YFSETQ. CDR3 length equals 15 residues. V shed 4 bases and J shed 6 bases, with 20 bases lying between them.

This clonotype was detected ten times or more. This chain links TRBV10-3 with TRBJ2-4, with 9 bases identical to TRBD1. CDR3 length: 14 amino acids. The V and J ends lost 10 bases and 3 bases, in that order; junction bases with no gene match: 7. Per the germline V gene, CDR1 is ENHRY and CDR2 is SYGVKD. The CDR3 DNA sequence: TGTGCCACATGGACAGGGGTTAGCAAAAACATTCAGTACTTC. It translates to CATWTGVSKNIQYF.

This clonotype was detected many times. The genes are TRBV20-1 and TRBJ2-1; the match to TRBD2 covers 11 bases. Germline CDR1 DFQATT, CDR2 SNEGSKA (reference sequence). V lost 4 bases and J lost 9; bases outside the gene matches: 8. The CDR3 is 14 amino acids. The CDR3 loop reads CSATPGLAETEQFF. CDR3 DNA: TGCAGTGCTACACCGGGACTAGCGGAAACTGAGCAGTTCTTC.

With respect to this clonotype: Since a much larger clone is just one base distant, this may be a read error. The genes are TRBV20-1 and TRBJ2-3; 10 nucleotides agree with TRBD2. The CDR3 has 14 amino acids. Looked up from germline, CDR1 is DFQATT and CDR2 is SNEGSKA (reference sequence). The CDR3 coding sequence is TGCAGTGCTAGGAAGCGGGAGGGCACAGATACGCGGTATTTT. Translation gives CSARKREGTDTRYF.

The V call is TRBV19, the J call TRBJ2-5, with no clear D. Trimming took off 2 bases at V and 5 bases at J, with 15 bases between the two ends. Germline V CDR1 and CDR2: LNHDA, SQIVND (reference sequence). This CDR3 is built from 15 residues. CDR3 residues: CASSIILGIGETQYF. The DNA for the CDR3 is TGTGCCAGTAGTATAATTTTGGGCATCGGGGAGACCCAGTACTTC.

The CDR3 spells CASSQPSSGELFF. CDR3 DNA sequence: TGCGCCAGCAGTCAACCTTCTTCCGGGGAGCTGTTTTTT. V is TRBV4-1 and J is TRBJ2-2; no firm D call. V lost 6 bases and J 6 bases, leaving 11 bases between the germline ends. Germline-derived CDR1 and CDR2 are MGHRA and YSYEKL. The CDR3 has 13 amino acids.

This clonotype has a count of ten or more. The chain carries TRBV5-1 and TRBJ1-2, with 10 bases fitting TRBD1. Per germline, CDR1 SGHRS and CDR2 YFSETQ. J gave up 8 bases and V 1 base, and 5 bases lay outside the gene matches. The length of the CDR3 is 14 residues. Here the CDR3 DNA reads TGCGCCAGCAGCTTGTCGGGACAGGGGAGAGGCTACACCTTC. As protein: CASSLSGQGRGYTF.

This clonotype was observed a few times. CDR3 protein: CASSHPGTGAKNIQYF. The CDR3 DNA reads as TGTGCCAGCAGCCACCCCGGGACAGGGGCCAAAAACATTCAGTACTTC. The chain links TRBV4-2 to TRBJ2-4; 9 nucleotides line up with TRBD1. The length of the CDR3 is 16 residues. Germline loops: CDR1 LGHNA, CDR2 YNFKEQ. V lost 3 bases to trimming and J lost 1 base; unmatched junction nucleotides: 4.

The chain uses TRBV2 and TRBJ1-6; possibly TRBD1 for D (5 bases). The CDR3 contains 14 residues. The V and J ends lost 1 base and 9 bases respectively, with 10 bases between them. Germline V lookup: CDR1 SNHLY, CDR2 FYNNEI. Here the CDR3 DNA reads TGTGCCAGCAGTGAAGTCGCAGGGCGTTCACCCCTCCACTTT. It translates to CASSEVAGRSPLHF. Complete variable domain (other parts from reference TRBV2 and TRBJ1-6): EPEVTQTPSHQVTQMGQEVILRCVPISNHLYFYWYRQILGQKVEFLVSFYNNEISEKSEIFDDQFSVERPDGSNFTLKIRSTKLEDSAMYFCASSEVAGRSPLHFGNGTRLTVT.

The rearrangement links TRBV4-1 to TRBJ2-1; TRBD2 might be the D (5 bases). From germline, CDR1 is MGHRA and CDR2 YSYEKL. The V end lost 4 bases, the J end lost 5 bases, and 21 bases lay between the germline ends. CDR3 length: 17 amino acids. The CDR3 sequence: CASSPLYRVGKHNEQFF. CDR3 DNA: TGCGCCAGCAGCCCTCTCTATCGGGTCGGGAAGCACAATGAGCAGTTCTTC.

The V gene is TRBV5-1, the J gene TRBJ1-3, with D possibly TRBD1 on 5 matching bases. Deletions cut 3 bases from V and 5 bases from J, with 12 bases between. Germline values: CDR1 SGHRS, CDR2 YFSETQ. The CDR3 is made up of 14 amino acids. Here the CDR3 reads CASSWDSGRNTIYF. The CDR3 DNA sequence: TGCGCCAGCAGCTGGGACTCAGGTCGAAACACCATATATTTT.

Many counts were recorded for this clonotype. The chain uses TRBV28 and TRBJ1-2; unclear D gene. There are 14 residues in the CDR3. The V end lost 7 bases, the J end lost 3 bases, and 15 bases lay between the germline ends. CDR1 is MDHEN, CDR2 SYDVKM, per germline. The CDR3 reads CASKSDGPDYGYTF. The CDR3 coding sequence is TGTGCCAGCAAATCCGACGGACCCGACTATGGCTACACCTTC.

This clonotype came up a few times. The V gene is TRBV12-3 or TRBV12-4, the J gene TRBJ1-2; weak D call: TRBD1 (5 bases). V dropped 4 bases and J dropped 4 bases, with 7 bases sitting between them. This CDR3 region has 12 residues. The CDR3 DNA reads TGTGCCAGCAGTTATGACAGCTATGGCTACACCTTC. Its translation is CASSYDSYGYTF.

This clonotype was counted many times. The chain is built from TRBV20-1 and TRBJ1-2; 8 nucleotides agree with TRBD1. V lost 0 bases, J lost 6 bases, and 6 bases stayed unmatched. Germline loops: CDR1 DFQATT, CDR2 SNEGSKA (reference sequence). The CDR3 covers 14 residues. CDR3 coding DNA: TGCAGTGCTAGAGAATGGACAGGGTCCGATGGCTACACCTTC. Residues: CSAREWTGSDGYTF.

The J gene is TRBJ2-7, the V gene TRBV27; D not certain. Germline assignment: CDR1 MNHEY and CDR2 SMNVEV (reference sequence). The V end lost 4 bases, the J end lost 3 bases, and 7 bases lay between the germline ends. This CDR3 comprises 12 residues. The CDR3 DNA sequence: TGTGCCAGCAGTTCGGATTTCTACGAGCAGTACTTC. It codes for CASSSDFYEQYF.

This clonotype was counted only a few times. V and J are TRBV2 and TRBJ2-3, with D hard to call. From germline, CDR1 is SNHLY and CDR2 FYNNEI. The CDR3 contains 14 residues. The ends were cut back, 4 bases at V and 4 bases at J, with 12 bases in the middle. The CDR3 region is CASSVGQTADTQYF. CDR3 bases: TGTGCCAGCAGTGTTGGCCAAACGGCAGATACGCAGTATTTT.

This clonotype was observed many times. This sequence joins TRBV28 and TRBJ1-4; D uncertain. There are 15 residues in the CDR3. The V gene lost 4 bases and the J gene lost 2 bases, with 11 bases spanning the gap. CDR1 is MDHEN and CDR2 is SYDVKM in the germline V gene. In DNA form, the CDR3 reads TGTGCCAGCAGTTACCCGGGGAAGACTAATGAAAAACTGTTTTTT. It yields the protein CASSYPGKTNEKLFF. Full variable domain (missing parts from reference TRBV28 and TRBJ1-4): DVKVTQSSRYLVKRTGEKVFLECVQDMDHENMFWYRQDPGLGLRLIYFSYDVKMKEKGDIPEGYSVSREKKERFSLILESASTNQTSMYLCASSYPGKTNEKLFFGSGTQLSVL.

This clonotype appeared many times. The CDR3 spells CASSPGTSGSWETQYF. The CDR3 DNA sequence: TGTGCCAGCAGCCCCGGGACTAGCGGGAGTTGGGAGACCCAGTACTTC. V gene TRBV27 combines with J gene TRBJ2-5; 14 nucleotides line up with TRBD2. Germline CDR1 and CDR2: MNHEY and SMNVEV (reference sequence). CDR3 length: 16 residues. V shed 6 bases, J shed 5 bases, and the junction held 8 bases outside the gene matches.

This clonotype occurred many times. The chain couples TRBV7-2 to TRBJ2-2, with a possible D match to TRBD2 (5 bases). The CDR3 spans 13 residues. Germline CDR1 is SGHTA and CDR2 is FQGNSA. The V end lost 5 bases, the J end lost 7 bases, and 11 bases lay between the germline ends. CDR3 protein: CASSPGNVGELFF. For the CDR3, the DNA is TGTGCCAGCAGCCCCGGGAACGTCGGGGAGCTGTTTTTT. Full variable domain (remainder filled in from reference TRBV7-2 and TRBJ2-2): GAGVSQSPSNKVTEKGKDVELRCDPISGHTALYWYRQSLGQGLEFLIYFQGNSAPDKSGLPSDRFSAERTGGSVSTLTIQRTQQEDSAVYLCASSPGNVGELFFGEGSRLTVL.

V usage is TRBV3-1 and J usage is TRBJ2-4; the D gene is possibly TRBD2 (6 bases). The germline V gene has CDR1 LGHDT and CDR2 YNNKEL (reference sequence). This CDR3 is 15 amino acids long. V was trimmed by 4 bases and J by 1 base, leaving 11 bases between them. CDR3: CASSRGGPAKNIQYF. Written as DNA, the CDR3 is TGTGCCAGCAGCCGTGGAGGGCCTGCCAAAAACATTCAGTACTTC. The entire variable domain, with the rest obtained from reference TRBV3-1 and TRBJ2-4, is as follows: DTAVSQTPKYLVTQMGNDKSIKCEQNLGHDTMYWYKQDSKKFLKIMFSYNNKELIINETVPNRFSPKSPDKAHLNLHINSLELGDSAVYFCASSRGGPAKNIQYFGAGTRLSVL.